This T cell receptor (beta chain) is drawn from a study of blood T cells in healthy people across ages. Study outcomes and limitations: Unsorted PBMC material precluded a definitive naive versus antigen-experienced comparison. Greater diversity and more naive CD4+ cells were seen in long-lived donors than in aged donors.

Isolation recovered at least 7 million PBMCs from every sample. A sample-barcoded 5' primer and a J-beta primer mix were used in a second PCR of roughly 6 to 11 cycles. TCRdb re-called the 5' RACE reads with MiXCR, one entry per CDR3 protein. The repertoire holds about 940,000 distinct CDR3 sequences, with about 48% as singletons. About this clonotype itself: Antigen unknown.

The CDR3 totals 14 residues. CDR1 and CDR2 from the germline V gene are SGHTA and FQGNSA. The V and J ends lost 1 base and 8 bases respectively, with 11 bases between them. The chain couples TRBV7-2 to TRBJ1-4, with unresolved D. The sequenced material came from blood. The origin of this receptor is a man aged 25-45 years in good health. The CDR3 DNA is TGTGCCAGCAGCTTAGATGTTCAGATAGAAAAACTGTTTTTT. The encoded protein is CASSLDVQIEKLFF.